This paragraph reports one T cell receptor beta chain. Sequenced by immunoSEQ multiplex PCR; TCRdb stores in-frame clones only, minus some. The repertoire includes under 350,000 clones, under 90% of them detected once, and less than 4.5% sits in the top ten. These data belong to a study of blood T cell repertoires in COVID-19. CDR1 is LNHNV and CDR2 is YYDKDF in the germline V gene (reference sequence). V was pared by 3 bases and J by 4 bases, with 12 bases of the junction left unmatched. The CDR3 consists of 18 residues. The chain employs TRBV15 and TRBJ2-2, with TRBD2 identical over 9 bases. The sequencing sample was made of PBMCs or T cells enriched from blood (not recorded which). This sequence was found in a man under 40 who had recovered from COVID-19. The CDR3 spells CATSRPAGGPRGTGELFF. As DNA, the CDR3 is TGTGCCACCAGCAGGCCGGCGGGAGGGCCCCGAGGCACCGGGGAGCTGTTTTTT. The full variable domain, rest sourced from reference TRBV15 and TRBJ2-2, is DAMVIQNPRYQVTQFGKPVTLSCSQTLNHNVMYWYQQKSSQAPKLLFHYYDKDFNNEADTPDNFQSRRPNTSFCFLDIRSPGLGDTAMYLCATSRPAGGPRGTGELFFGEGSRLTVL.